This T cell receptor (beta chain) was sequenced during a study of T-cell reconstitution after alpha-beta-depleted transplantation in children. Study-level results: Surviving thymic progenitors and recipient T cells were the source of high TCRbeta diversity at day 60 in some patients. T-cell counts and diversity at one year post-transplant came mainly from newly produced T cells. Reportedly, roughly two months post-transplant, alpha-beta T cells arose from several hundred expanded graft clones.

Preparing the TCRbeta library involved the use of unique molecular identifiers. TCRdb reprocessed the PCR reads via MiXCR and lists one record per CDR3 protein. The sample has under 7,000 distinct CDR3 sequences, more than 15% seen once. This clonotype was detected many times. Antigen specificity is unknown. The CDR3 has 16 amino acids. The germline CDR1 and CDR2 sequences are SGHTA and FQGNSA. With 2 bases removed from V and 0 bases from J, the gap between germline ends came to 14 bases. The receptor was derived from a boy aged 2 to 10 with acute lymphoblastic leukemia, due to receive a stem cell transplant. Sequenced material: PBMCs, taken before TCRalphabeta/CD19-depleted stem cell transplant. The chain is built from TRBV7-2 and TRBJ2-7, with D possibly TRBD2 on 7 matching bases. CDR3 DNA sequence: TGTGCCAGCAGCTTAAATAGGGCGGGGGCCTCCTACGAGCAGTACTTC. It codes for CASSLNRAGASYEQYF.